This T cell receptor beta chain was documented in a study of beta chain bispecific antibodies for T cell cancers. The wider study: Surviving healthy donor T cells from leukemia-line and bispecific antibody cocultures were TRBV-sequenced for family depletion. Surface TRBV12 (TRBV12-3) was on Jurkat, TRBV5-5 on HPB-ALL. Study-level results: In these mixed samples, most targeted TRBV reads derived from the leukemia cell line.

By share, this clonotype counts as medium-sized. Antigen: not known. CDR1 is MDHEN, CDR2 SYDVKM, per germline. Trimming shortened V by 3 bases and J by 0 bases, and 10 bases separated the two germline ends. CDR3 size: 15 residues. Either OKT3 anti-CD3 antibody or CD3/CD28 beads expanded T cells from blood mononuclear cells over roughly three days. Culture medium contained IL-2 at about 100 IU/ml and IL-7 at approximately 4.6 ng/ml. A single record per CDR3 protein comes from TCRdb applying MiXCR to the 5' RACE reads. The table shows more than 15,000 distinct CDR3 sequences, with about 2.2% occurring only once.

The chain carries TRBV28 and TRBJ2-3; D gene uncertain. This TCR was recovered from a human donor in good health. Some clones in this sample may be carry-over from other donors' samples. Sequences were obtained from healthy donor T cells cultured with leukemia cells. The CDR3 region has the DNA TGTGCCAGCAGTTTTACAGTATTAAGCACAGATACGCAGTATTTT. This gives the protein CASSFTVLSTDTQYF.